The 7 T cell receptor beta chains reported below all come from one sample, sequenced in a study of cytomegalovirus exposure and HLA in healthy donors. The PCR was carried out with 60 Vbeta primers and 13 Jbeta primers. The data were produced by immunoSEQ multiplex PCR, yet TCRdb's version contains in-frame clones alone and is incomplete. The sample contains approximately 88,000 clones, about four fifths of which appear only once. The specimen sequenced was PBMCs. Source of these receptors: a man aged 18 to 30 in good health and CMV-seropositive.

This clone was counted only a few times. The rearrangement uses TRBV5-6 and TRBJ2-2; a possible D gene is TRBD1 (6 bases). This CDR3 spans 15 amino acids. V gave up 0 bases and J gave up 2 bases, with 8 bases separating them. Germline V CDR1 and CDR2: SGHDT, YYEEEE. This CDR3 is CASSLGGHNTGELFF. The CDR3 DNA follows: TGTGCCAGCAGCTTGGGGGGACACAACACCGGGGAGCTGTTTTTT.

This chain uses TRBV27 with TRBJ2-7, with 9 nucleotides matching TRBD1. Germline V gene sequence: CDR1 MNHEY, CDR2 SMNVEV (reference sequence). This CDR3 is 13 amino acids long. Unmatched junction bases numbered 1, after V lost 6 bases and J lost 1 base. CDR3 in amino acids: CASRGTGSYEQYF. The CDR3 DNA reads as TGTGCCAGCAGGGGGACAGGGTCCTACGAGCAGTACTTC.

V and J are TRBV10-1 and TRBJ2-1; 10 bases are shared with TRBD1. The CDR3 is made up of 16 amino acids. Germline lookup yields CDR1 WNHNN and CDR2 SYGVQD (reference sequence). The trim removed 5 bases at V and 7 bases at J, leaving 11 bases unmatched. The CDR3 protein is CASSLIPGQGRNEQFF. The CDR3 nucleotides read TGCGCCAGCAGTCTTATTCCGGGACAGGGGCGTAATGAGCAGTTCTTC.

This clone was detected a few times. V usage is TRBV10-2 and J usage is TRBJ2-1; a weak D match, TRBD2 (6 bases). CDR1 and CDR2 from the germline V gene are WSHSY and SAAADI. Trimming took 8 bases from V and 5 from J, leaving 22 bases between them. The CDR3 spans 16 residues. CDR3 amino acids: CASGKDRPGLNNEQFF. The CDR3 DNA reads as TGCGCCAGCGGGAAAGATAGACCGGGACTGAACAATGAGCAGTTCTTC.

The table lists this clone with a few counts. The chain uses TRBV30 and TRBJ1-1; D perhaps matches TRBD1 (6 bases). The CDR3 runs to 15 residues. Looked up from germline, CDR1 is GTSNPN and CDR2 is SVGIG (reference sequence). V lost 1 base, J lost 7 bases, and 19 bases lay in between. Here the CDR3 DNA reads TGTGCCTGGAGTGGAGGGGGGGGTCTTGCTGATGAAGCTTTCTTT. It yields the protein CAWSGGGGLADEAFF.

The chain uses TRBV13 and TRBJ2-5; 9 nucleotides align to TRBD1. Germline V gene data show CDR1 as PRHDT and CDR2 as FYEKMQ (reference sequence). The CDR3 runs to 15 residues. The J segment lost 7 bases and the V segment lost 3 bases, leaving 9 bases of the junction unmatched. The CDR3 DNA reads TGTGCCAGCAGCTTCCGGACAGGGGCGGTGGGGACCCAGTACTTC. This codes for CASSFRTGAVGTQYF.

The rearrangement links TRBV6-1 to TRBJ2-5; TRBD2 matches at 7 bases. The V gene end was trimmed by 4 bases and the J gene end by 3 bases; junction bases not matched to a gene: 2. The germline gives CDR1 MNHNS, CDR2 SASEGT. This CDR3 has 13 residues. The CDR3 loop is CASSGTREETQYF. For the CDR3, the DNA is TGTGCCAGCAGTGGGACTAGAGAAGAGACCCAGTACTTC.